This TCR beta chain appears in the sequencing data of a study of blood T cell repertoires in COVID-19. Sequencing used immunoSEQ multiplex PCR; TCRdb keeps in-frame clones, though not all of them. The repertoire includes approximately 260,000 clones, roughly nine tenths of them detected once, and under 2.5% sits in the top ten. CDR3 length: 15 residues. Germline V gene data show CDR1 as SGHRS and CDR2 as YFSETQ. V dropped 7 bases and J dropped 9; count of bases not matched to a gene: 9. Participants came from about 23 US areas, aged roughly 18 to 89 years. Assignments of participants to cohorts depended upon their own reported clinical history. Two negative PCRs, clearance, or symptom resolution had been documented for recovered Cohort 3 donors. This clone showed up just once.

The source material was PBMCs or T cells enriched from blood (not recorded which). The chain couples TRBV5-1 to TRBJ2-1, with TRBD2 matching over 14 bases. The sequence was collected from a woman aged 55 to 70 who had recovered from COVID-19. CDR3 nucleotide sequence: TGCGCCAGCGGGGGTGAGACTAGCGGGAGGGCTGAGCAGTTCTTC. It yields the protein CASGGETSGRAEQFF.